Following are 3 T cell receptor beta chains from one sample sequenced in a study of T cell changes during pregnancy in multiple sclerosis. Data came from immunoSEQ multiplex PCR; TCRdb stores just in-frame clones and leaves some out. The table lists under 85,000 clones, less than 95% of them singletons. The material was peripheral blood, obtained in the third trimester of pregnancy. The receptors come from a female donor with multiple sclerosis, enrolled in a pregnancy study.

The chain links TRBV25-1 to TRBJ2-3; 11 positions match TRBD1. V lost 8 bases, J lost 6 bases, and 10 bases stayed unmatched. CDR1 and CDR2 from the germline V gene are MGHDK and SYGVNS. This CDR3 comprises 15 residues. The CDR3 loop is CASQKGQGALDTQYF. The CDR3 DNA is TGTGCCAGCCAGAAAGGACAGGGGGCATTGGATACGCAGTATTTT. Combining the CDR3 with reference TRBV25-1 and TRBJ2-3 gives the whole variable domain EADIYQTPRYLVIGTGKKITLECSQTMGHDKMYWYQQDPGMELHLIHYSYGVNSTEKGDLSSESTVSRIRTEHFPLTLESARPSHTSQYLCASQKGQGALDTQYFGPGTRLTVL.

V usage is TRBV5-6 and J usage is TRBJ1-4; TRBD1 is a possible D gene (5 bases). The CDR3 totals 14 residues. Trimming removed 7 bases at V and 8 bases at J, with 18 bases between. Germline CDR1 and CDR2: SGHDT and YYEEEE. The CDR3 here is CASYFWGSGEKLFF. The CDR3, as DNA: TGTGCCAGCTATTTTTGGGGCTCAGGGGAAAAACTGTTTTTT. The full variable domain, its missing parts supplied by reference TRBV5-6 and TRBJ1-4, is DAGVTQSPTHLIKTRGQQVTLRCSPKSGHDTVSWYQQALGQGPQFIFQYYEEEERQRGNFPDRFSGHQFPNYSSELNVNALLLGDSALYLCASYFWGSGEKLFFGSGTQLSVL.

The gene calls are TRBV7-9 and TRBJ1-6; the D gene is possibly TRBD1 (6 bases). Germline CDR1 SEHNR, CDR2 FQNEAQ (reference sequence). CDR3 length: 14 amino acids. Trimming took 8 bases from V and 8 from J, leaving 16 bases between them. CDR3 sequence: CASGLQGLDSPLHF. The CDR3 DNA reads as TGTGCCAGCGGCCTACAGGGATTGGATTCACCCCTCCACTTT. Based on the CDR3 plus reference TRBV7-9 and TRBJ1-6, the full variable domain is DTGVSQNPRHKITKRGQNVTFRCDPISEHNRLYWYRQTLGQGPEFLTYFQNEAQLEKSRLLSDRFSAERPKGSFSTLEIQRTEQGDSAMYLCASGLQGLDSPLHFGNGTRLTVT.